A selection of T cell receptor beta chains follows, all from one sample in a study of blood T cell repertoires in COVID-19. Clones were sequenced by immunoSEQ multiplex PCR, and TCRdb holds only the in-frame ones, with some missing. The table has approximately 120,000 clones, roughly 90% seen once. Sequenced: peripheral blood. The source of these receptors is a man aged 50 to 59 with acute or convalescent COVID-19. CDR3s include the opening cysteine and the closing phenylalanine or tryptophan. Fields, in order: clone size, V gene, D gene, J gene, CDR3 protein, CDR3 DNA. A D gene is named only where the DNA matches it firmly. Where a row states a size, it is once, few, many or the class of an expanded clone; other rows omit it.

-,TRBV7-2,-,TRBJ2-1,CASSLAATSTHNEQFF,TGTGCCAGCAGCTTAGCCGCGACTAGTACCCACAATGAGCAGTTCTTC
-,TRBV6-1,TRBD1,TRBJ1-5,CASSDWTGGNQPQHF,TGTGCCAGCAGTGATTGGACAGGGGGCAATCAGCCCCAGCATTTT
-,TRBV27,-,TRBJ2-7,CASSLVQGAYEQYF,TGTGCCAGCAGTTTGGTACAGGGAGCATACGAGCAGTACTTC
-,TRBV11-2,TRBD1,TRBJ2-3,CASSARDRGPTDTQYF,TGTGCCAGCAGCGCGCGAGACAGGGGTCCCACAGATACGCAGTATTTT
-,TRBV9,-,TRBJ2-1,CASSPPTLTGVRNEQFF,TGTGCCAGCAGCCCACCGACCCTCACGGGAGTACGGAATGAGCAGTTCTTC
-,TRBV6-1,-,TRBJ2-7,CASSEIWQGTSYEQYF,TGTGCCAGCAGTGAAATCTGGCAGGGGACATCCTACGAGCAGTACTTC
-,TRBV18,TRBD2,TRBJ2-2,CASSLTSGTGPGELFF,TGTGCCAGCTCACTCACTAGCGGGACTGGCCCCGGGGAGCTGTTTTTT
-,TRBV3-1/TRBV3-2,TRBD1,TRBJ1-1,CASSQSQGLGAFF,TGTGCCAGCAGCCAGTCACAGGGGTTGGGAGCTTTCTTT
-,TRBV5-5,TRBD2,TRBJ2-7,CASSLEGAGGYEQYF,TGTGCCAGCAGCTTGGAGGGAGCGGGAGGCTACGAGCAGTACTTC
-,TRBV7-9,TRBD2,TRBJ2-5,CASSPGIGLAGQETQYF,TGTGCCAGCAGCCCGGGCATTGGGCTAGCGGGTCAAGAGACCCAGTACTTC
-,TRBV6-6,-,TRBJ1-5,CASSSVRGKSNQPQHF,TGTGCCAGCAGCTCAGTCCGGGGTAAAAGCAATCAGCCCCAGCATTTT
-,TRBV10-2,TRBD1,TRBJ2-3,CASRRTGVDTDTQYF,TGCGCCAGCAGGAGGACAGGGGTTGACACAGATACGCAGTATTTT
-,TRBV3-1/TRBV3-2,TRBD2,TRBJ2-7,CASSQEGSGTEQYF,TGTGCCAGCAGCCAAGAGGGTAGCGGGACCGAGCAGTACTTC
once,TRBV6-1,-,TRBJ1-5,CASSEIQGGNQPQHF,TGTGCCAGCAGTGAGATACAGGGCGGCAATCAGCCCCAGCATTTT
-,TRBV2,-,TRBJ1-3,CASSEGPSGHYGNTIYF,TGTGCCAGCAGTGAAGGACCATCAGGGCATTACGGAAACACCATATATTTT
-,TRBV10-3,-,TRBJ1-6,CAIRGGGDGNSPLHF,TGTGCCATCAGGGGTGGAGGGGATGGTAATTCACCCCTCCACTTT
-,TRBV28,-,TRBJ1-5,CASSYQGLGNQPQHF,TGTGCCAGCAGTTACCAGGGGTTAGGGAATCAGCCCCAGCATTTT
-,TRBV5-1,-,TRBJ2-1,CASSLAVAGKNEQFF,TGCGCCAGCAGCTTGGCCGTCGCGGGTAAAAATGAGCAGTTCTTC
-,TRBV15,TRBD1,TRBJ1-3,CATSSGQGPGNTIYF,TGTGCCACCAGCTCCGGACAGGGCCCTGGAAACACCATATATTTT
-,TRBV4-1,TRBD1,TRBJ2-5,CASSPLTGQGLETQYF,TGCGCCAGCAGCCCATTAACGGGACAGGGCTTAGAGACCCAGTACTTC
-,TRBV12-3/TRBV12-4,TRBD1,TRBJ1-1,CASSPGQRTEAFF,TGTGCCAGCAGTCCGGGACAGCGAACTGAAGCTTTCTTT
once,TRBV30,-,TRBJ2-4,CASSSRILAKNIQYF,TGTGCCTCCTCCTCACGAATACTAGCCAAAAACATTCAGTACTTC
-,TRBV2,-,TRBJ1-6,CASSDAPPPLHF,TGTGCCAGCAGTGATGCGCCCCCACCCCTCCACTTT
-,TRBV30,-,TRBJ2-1,CAWKYRDGWGEQFF,TGTGCCTGGAAGTACAGGGACGGGTGGGGTGAGCAGTTCTTC
few,TRBV3-1/TRBV3-2,TRBD2,TRBJ2-2,CASSLSLAGYTGELFF,TGTGCCAGCAGCCTCTCTCTAGCGGGATACACCGGGGAGCTGTTTTTT
-,TRBV27,TRBD1,TRBJ2-4,CASSFRGLAKNIQYF,TGTGCCAGCAGTTTCAGGGGGTTAGCCAAAAACATTCAGTACTTC
-,TRBV24-1,-,TRBJ2-1,CATSPTGKRRRQFF,TGTGCCACCAGCCCTACAGGGAAACGGCGGCGGCAGTTCTTC
-,TRBV4-1,-,TRBJ2-7,CASSRSGERDLYEQYF,TGCGCCAGCAGCCGTTCGGGAGAGAGGGATCTTTACGAGCAGTACTTC
-,TRBV19,TRBD2,TRBJ2-1,CASSTGGLYNEQFF,TGTGCCAGTAGTACGGGAGGCCTCTACAATGAGCAGTTCTTC
-,TRBV19,-,TRBJ2-4,CASSIVSGAKNIQYF,TGTGCCAGTAGTATAGTCTCCGGAGCCAAAAACATTCAGTACTTC
-,TRBV23-1,-,TRBJ1-1,CASSQTKGNTEAFF,TGCGCCAGCAGTCAAACTAAAGGGAACACTGAAGCTTTCTTT